These 7 T cell receptor beta chains originate from one sample sequenced in a study of T cell clonotyping in hematopoietic cell transplantation. Sequenced by immunoSEQ multiplex PCR; TCRdb stores in-frame clones only, minus some. The repertoire holds roughly 37,000 clones, with around 90% as singletons. Specimen: peripheral blood mononuclear cells. The source of these receptors is a woman in her 40s in good health. Some clones in this sample may be carry-over from other donors' samples.

The V gene is TRBV7-3, the J gene TRBJ1-1; tentatively, D is TRBD1 (6 bases). Germline V gene sequence: CDR1 SGHTA, CDR2 FQGTGA. The CDR3 spans 14 residues. V lost 7 bases and J 0 bases, leaving 12 bases between the germline ends. The CDR3 DNA is TGTGCCAGCAAGTTGGGGGGCATGAACACTGAAGCTTTCTTT. This gives the protein CASKLGGMNTEAFF.

The gene calls are TRBV29-1 and TRBJ2-4; either TRBD1 or TRBD2 may fit D (5 bases each). V was pared by 0 bases and J by 0 bases, with 15 bases between. From germline, CDR1 is SQVTM and CDR2 ANQGSEA. The CDR3 spans 17 residues. CDR3 DNA sequence: TGCAGCGTTGAAGATGAGGGGCAGGCTTTAGCCAAAAACATTCAGTACTTC. This encodes CSVEDEGQALAKNIQYF.

This chain uses TRBV5-4 with TRBJ2-5; possibly TRBD1 for D (6 bases). The CDR3 spans 13 residues. V was trimmed by 4 bases and J by 2 bases, leaving 9 bases between them. Germline V gene sequence: CDR1 SGHNT, CDR2 YYREEE (reference sequence). The chain's CDR3 is CASSPGQQETQYF. The CDR3 DNA reads TGTGCCAGCAGCCCCGGACAGCAAGAGACCCAGTACTTC.

This clone was detected once. V usage is TRBV5-8 and J usage is TRBJ1-1, with 7 positions matching TRBD1. J was trimmed by 2 bases and V by 4 bases; bases with no gene match: 8. CDR1 is SGHTS and CDR2 is YDEGEE in the germline V gene. The CDR3 loop spans 15 amino acids. CDR3: CASSQWGTDNTEAFF. The CDR3, as DNA: TGTGCCAGCAGCCAATGGGGGACAGACAACACTGAAGCTTTCTTT. The full variable domain, rest sourced from reference TRBV5-8 and TRBJ1-1, is EAGVTQSPTHLIKTRGQQATLRCSPISGHTSVYWYQQALGLGLQFLLWYDEGEERNRGNFPPRFSGRQFPNYSSELNVNALELEDSALYLCASSQWGTDNTEAFFGQGTRLTVV.

The chain employs TRBV2 and TRBJ1-4; D may be TRBD1 (5 bases). V dropped 10 bases and J dropped 7 bases, with 19 bases sitting between them. This CDR3 region has 14 residues. Germline CDR1 is SNHLY and CDR2 is FYNNEI. The DNA for the CDR3 is TGTGCCACCCTTACTGGGGGGGGGACTGAAAAACTGTTTTTT. Translating gives CATLTGGGTEKLFF.

The J gene is TRBJ2-7, the V gene TRBV30, with TRBD2 as a possible D gene (6 bases). This CDR3 is 14 amino acids long. In germline, CDR1 is GTSNPN, CDR2 SVGIG (reference sequence). V lost 1 base to trimming and J lost 7 bases, with 17 bases between them. CDR3 DNA sequence: TGTGCCTGGAGTGCGATTGCCGGGGGAGGAGAGCAGTACTTC. It translates to CAWSAIAGGGEQYF.

This clone has a single count. CDR3 nucleotide sequence: TGTGCCAGCAGTTTAATTGGGGGAAACTATGGCTACACCTTC. Amino acid sequence: CASSLIGGNYGYTF. V and J are TRBV28 and TRBJ1-2; D possibly corresponds to TRBD1 (5 bases). The CDR3 runs 14 residues. Looked up from germline, CDR1 is MDHEN and CDR2 is SYDVKM. The germline V and J ends were trimmed by 2 bases and 2 bases, with 9 bases remaining between them.